This T cell receptor beta chain was sequenced during a study of T cells in Graves' hyperthyroidism and ophthalmopathy. This CDR3 is 14 amino acids long. The germline V gene has CDR1 DFQATT and CDR2 SNEGSKA (reference sequence). Trimming removed 6 bases from V and 0 bases from J, with 14 bases in between. RNA transcripts gave rise to amplified TCR beta CDR3 regions. The HTBI primer set drove a first-round RT-PCR of the TCR CDR3. TCRdb fed the multiplex PCR reads into MiXCR, producing one record per CDR3 protein. Counted here are around 500,000 distinct CDR3 sequences, about 22% occurring once; the ten biggest clones make up 49%. Diagnostic decisions used clinical symptoms, serum thyroxine and TRAb, thyroid ultrasound and orbital computed tomography.

Sequences were obtained from blood. The chain is built from TRBV20-1 and TRBJ1-2; tentative D call: TRBD1 (6 bases). The receptor was isolated from a woman in her 70s with Graves' ophthalmopathy. In nucleotides, the CDR3 is TGCAGTGCCCAACGGGGGACAACTAACTATGGCTACACCTTC. Its protein product is CSAQRGTTNYGYTF.